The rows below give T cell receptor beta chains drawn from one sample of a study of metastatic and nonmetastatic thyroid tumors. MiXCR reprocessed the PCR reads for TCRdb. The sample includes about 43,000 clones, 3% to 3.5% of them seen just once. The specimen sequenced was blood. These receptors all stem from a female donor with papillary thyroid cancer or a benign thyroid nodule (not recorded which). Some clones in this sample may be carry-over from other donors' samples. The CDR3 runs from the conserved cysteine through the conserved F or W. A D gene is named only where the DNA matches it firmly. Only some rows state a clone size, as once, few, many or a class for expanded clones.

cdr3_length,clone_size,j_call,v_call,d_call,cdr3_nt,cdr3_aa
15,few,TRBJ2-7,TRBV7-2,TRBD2,TGTGCCAGCAGCCGTGGAGCGGGGGGTACCTACGAGCAGTACTTC,CASSRGAGGTYEQYF
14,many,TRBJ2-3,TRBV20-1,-,TGCAGTGCTAGTCTGGGGACTAGCACAGATACGCAGTATTTT,CSASLGTSTDTQYF
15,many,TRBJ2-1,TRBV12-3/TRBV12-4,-,TGTGCCAGCAGTTTTCCCGACCAATGGGGGGCTGAGCAGTTCTTC,CASSFPDQWGAEQFF
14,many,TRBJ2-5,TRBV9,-,TGTGCCAGCAGCGTGGGCGGGGACCAGGAGACCCAGTACTTC,CASSVGGDQETQYF
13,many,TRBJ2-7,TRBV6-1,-,TGTGCCAGCAGTCCCGACGGAGGGAGCGAGCAGTACTTC,CASSPDGGSEQYF
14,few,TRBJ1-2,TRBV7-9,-,TGTGCCAGCAGCTTAGGAGGAGGGTACTATGGCTACACCTTC,CASSLGGGYYGYTF
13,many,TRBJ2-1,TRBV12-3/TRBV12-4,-,TGTGCCAGCAGCCACGGCGGGCACAATGAGCAGTTCTTC,CASSHGGHNEQFF
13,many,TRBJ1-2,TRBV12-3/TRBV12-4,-,TGTGCCAGCAACCCAGGGGAAGACTATGGCTACACCTTC,CASNPGEDYGYTF
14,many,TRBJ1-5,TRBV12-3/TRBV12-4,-,TGTGCCAGCCGCGACCGGGGGACGAGTGGGCCCCAGCATTTT,CASRDRGTSGPQHF
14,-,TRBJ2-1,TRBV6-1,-,TGTGCCAGCAGCTCTATAAGCTCCTACAATGAGCAGTTCTTC,CASSSISSYNEQFF
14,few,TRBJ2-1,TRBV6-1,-,TGTGCCAGCAGTGAACAGGGGAGATACAATGAGCAGTTCTTC,CASSEQGRYNEQFF
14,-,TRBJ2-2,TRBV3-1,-,TGTGCCAGCAGCCAAGATCTGATCACCGGGGAGCTGTTTTTT,CASSQDLITGELFF
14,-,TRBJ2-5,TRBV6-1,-,TGTGCCAGCAGCAATGGACAGTTACAAGAGACCCAGTACTTC,CASSNGQLQETQYF
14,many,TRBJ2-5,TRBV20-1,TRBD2,TGCACCACCCGGGGTAGCGGGAACCAAGAGACCCAGTACTTC,CTTRGSGNQETQYF
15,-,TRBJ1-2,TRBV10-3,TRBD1,TGTGCCATCAGTAGGGACAGGGTTCCGGTCTATGGCTACACCTTC,CAISRDRVPVYGYTF
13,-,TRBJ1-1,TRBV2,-,TGTGCCAGCACCCCGGGCCTCGGGGCTGAAGCTTTCTTT,CASTPGLGAEAFF
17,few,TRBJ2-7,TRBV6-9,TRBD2,TGTGCCAGCATTTTCTCCGGGACTAGCGGGGGGGCCTACGAGCAGTACTTC,CASIFSGTSGGAYEQYF
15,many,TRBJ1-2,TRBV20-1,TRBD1,TGCAGTGCTCCGGGACAGGGGGCGCCCGGCTATGGCTACACCTTC,CSAPGQGAPGYGYTF
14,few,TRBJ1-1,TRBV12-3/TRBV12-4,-,TGTGCCAGCAGTTTAGGGATTGGGGGGACTGAAGCTTTCTTT,CASSLGIGGTEAFF
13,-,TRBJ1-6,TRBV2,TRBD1,TGTGCCAGCAACCGGGACAGTAATTCACCCCTCCACTTT,CASNRDSNSPLHF
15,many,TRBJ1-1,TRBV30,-,TGTGCCTGGAGTTCCTGGGGGGCTACGAACACTGAAGCTTTCTTT,CAWSSWGATNTEAFF
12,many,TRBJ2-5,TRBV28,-,TGTGCCAGCAGTTTATTTAAAGAGACCCAGTACTTC,CASSLFKETQYF
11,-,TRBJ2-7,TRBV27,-,TGTGCCAGCGGGGGACTCTACGAGCAGTACTTC,CASGGLYEQYF
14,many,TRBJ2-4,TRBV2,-,TGTGCCAGCAGACAAGGGGGAGCCAAAAACATTCAGTACTTC,CASRQGGAKNIQYF
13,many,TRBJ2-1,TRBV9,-,TGTGCCAGCAGCGTCTTAAGCGGTGGTGAGCAGTTCTTC,CASSVLSGGEQFF
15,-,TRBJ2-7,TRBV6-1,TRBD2,TGTGCCAGCAGTGGGAGACTAGCGGACTCCTACGAGCAGTACTTC,CASSGRLADSYEQYF
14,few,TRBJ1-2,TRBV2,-,TGTGCCAGCATACCTCCCGATAGGAACTATGGCTACACCTTC,CASIPPDRNYGYTF
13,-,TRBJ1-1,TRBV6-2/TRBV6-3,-,TGTGCCAGCAGTTACTCGGGCGGCAGTCAAGCTTTCTTT,CASSYSGGSQAFF
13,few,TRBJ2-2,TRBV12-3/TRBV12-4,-,TGTGCCAGCGGTGGGGGCGTGCACGGGGAGCTGTTTTTT,CASGGGVHGELFF
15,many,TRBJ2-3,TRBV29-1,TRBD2,TGCAGCGCTAGATTTGGTAGGGCGGGAGGAGATACGCAGTATTTT,CSARFGRAGGDTQYF
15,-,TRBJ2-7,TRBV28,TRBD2,TGTGCCAGCAGTTCGGGGGGATCTCCCTCCTACGAGCAGTACTTC,CASSSGGSPSYEQYF